This T cell receptor beta chain was identified in a study of beta chain features in type 1 diabetes. Study-wide context: What patients shared with healthy donors was a similar profile of age, gender and cell yields. Study-wide results and limits: Shorter TCRB CDR3s, moderately but significantly so, marked every one of the four CD4+ subsets in Type 1 diabetes patients.

Trimming removed 3 bases from V and 7 bases from J; junction bases left unmatched: 3. CDR1 KGHSH and CDR2 LQKENI come from the germline V gene. The CDR3 has 13 amino acids. CD4+ naive, central memory, regulatory and stem cell-like memory cells were sorted via CD45RO/CCR7/CD25/CD127/CD95/CD27. All of the isolated RNA was reverse transcribed, so expressed TCRB transcripts were sequenced. The repertoire was sequenced with immunoSEQ multiplex PCR; TCRdb's copy has only in-frame clones and lacks some. The sample contains fewer than 450,000 clones, approximately 13% of which appear only once. With respect to this clone: Its target is unknown.

The sequence came from a woman between 18 and 29 years old with type 1 diabetes. The chain is built from TRBV18 and TRBJ2-1, with 7 bases aligning to TRBD1. The material sequenced was naive CD4+ T cells from blood. For the CDR3, the DNA is TGTGCCAGCTCACCCCAGACAGGGAATGAGCAGTTCTTC. It specifies CASSPQTGNEQFF.